This passage covers 18 T cell receptor beta chains from one sample sequenced in a study of T cell changes during pregnancy in multiple sclerosis. Generated by immunoSEQ multiplex PCR, the TCRdb table keeps only in-frame clones and is missing some. This table has approximately 120,000 clones, approximately 96% appearing once. Sequencing used peripheral blood, obtained after pregnancy. These receptors were obtained from a female donor with multiple sclerosis, enrolled in a pregnancy study.

The chain carries TRBV11-1 and TRBJ2-7; 9 positions agree with TRBD2. Germline loops: CDR1 SGHAT, CDR2 FQDESV (reference sequence). CDR3 size: 17 residues. Trimming removed 5 bases from V and 0 bases from J; junction bases left unmatched: 11. CDR3 nucleotide sequence: TGTGCCAGCAGCAGTGGGGCCTTTAGCGGGAGCTCCTACGAGCAGTACTTC. Protein: CASSSGAFSGSSYEQYF.

The chain has TRBV19 and TRBJ2-7; D perhaps matches TRBD1 (6 bases). This CDR3 is 14 amino acids long. V shed 9 bases and J shed 2 bases, with 17 bases lying between them. Germline V CDR1 and CDR2: LNHDA, SQIVND (reference sequence). CDR3 DNA sequence: TGTGCCAGCAGGTCTCCGGGACAAACCTACGAGCAGTACTTC. Protein product: CASRSPGQTYEQYF.

This rearrangement joins TRBV2 to TRBJ2-6; no clear D gene. Germline V lookup: CDR1 SNHLY, CDR2 FYNNEI. Trimming pared 9 bases from V and 2 bases from J, leaving 8 bases between. This CDR3 has 13 residues. CDR3: CARTITGANVLTF. The CDR3 DNA reads TGTGCCAGAACTATCACTGGGGCCAACGTCCTGACTTTC.

The gene calls are TRBV6-5 and TRBJ1-2; D not resolved. From germline, CDR1 is MNHEY and CDR2 SVGAGI. The CDR3 totals 13 residues. The V end was cut by 2 bases, the J end by 7 bases, with 11 bases between. CDR3 sequence reads: CASSYDLSGGYTF. The CDR3 region has the DNA TGTGCCAGCAGTTACGATCTGAGCGGTGGCTACACCTTC.

This clone has only one observation. The V and J genes are TRBV9 and TRBJ2-5, with D perhaps TRBD2 (5 bases). The CDR3 is made up of 14 amino acids. Germline CDR1 and CDR2: SGDLS and YYNGEE. Trimming pared 0 bases from V and 6 bases from J, leaving 12 bases between. The CDR3 loop reads CASSVGGLGKTQYF. CDR3 coding DNA: TGTGCCAGCAGCGTAGGAGGGTTGGGAAAGACCCAGTACTTC.

This chain links TRBV28 with TRBJ2-5; TRBD2 is a possible D gene (5 bases). Trimming stripped 3 bases from V and 5 bases from J, with 22 bases between. The CDR3 spans 17 residues. CDR1 and CDR2 from the germline V gene are MDHEN and SYDVKM. The CDR3 DNA sequence: TGTGCCAGCAGTTTCGCCCTGGACGGAAGGAGAGGGGAGACCCAGTACTTC. It codes for CASSFALDGRRGETQYF.

V usage is TRBV27 and J usage is TRBJ2-1, with 14 positions matching TRBD2. The junction had 11 bases not matched to a gene; V was cut back by 5 bases and J by 8 bases. The CDR3 has 17 residues. CDR1 MNHEY and CDR2 SMNVEV come from the germline V gene (reference sequence). CDR3 in DNA: TGTGCCAGCAGTCTCCATCCCGGGACTAGCGGGAGTGATGAGCAGTTCTTC. It encodes CASSLHPGTSGSDEQFF.

This chain connects TRBV29-1 to TRBJ2-1; 9 nucleotides agree with TRBD1. CDR1 SQVTM and CDR2 ANQGSEA come from the germline V gene. With V trimmed by 3 bases and J by 5 bases, 5 bases remained unmatched. The CDR3 length is 14 residues. CDR3 loop: CSVDPGQGNNEQFF. CDR3 nucleotides: TGCAGCGTTGACCCGGGACAGGGTAACAATGAGCAGTTCTTC.

The V and J genes are TRBV18 and TRBJ2-3; the match to TRBD1 covers 7 bases. The germline V gene encodes CDR1 KGHSH and CDR2 LQKENI. After removal of 6 bases from V and 6 bases from J, the junction contained 12 bases not matched to a gene. The CDR3 contains 15 residues. DNA of the CDR3: TGTGCCAGCTCCCGACAGGGCGCGGATACGGATACGCAGTATTTT. Translating it yields CASSRQGADTDTQYF. Together with reference TRBV18 and TRBJ2-3, the CDR3 gives the full variable domain: NAGVMQNPRHLVRRRGQEARLRCSPMKGHSHVYWYRQLPEEGLKFMVYLQKENIIDESGMPKERFSAEFPKEGPSILRIQQVVRGDSAAYFCASSRQGADTDTQYFGPGTRLTVL.

The rearrangement uses TRBV28 and TRBJ2-7; TRBD1 agrees at 9 bases. Germline trimming cut 5 bases from V and 4 bases from J; bases unmatched to any gene: 12. The germline V gene has CDR1 MDHEN and CDR2 SYDVKM. The CDR3 runs 16 residues. CDR3 DNA sequence: TGTGCCAGCAGTCGGACAGGGGATACCTCCATGTACGAGCAGTACTTC. This translates into CASSRTGDTSMYEQYF.

This clone was seen a few times. DNA of the CDR3: TGTGCCAGCAGCCCGGGGGGGACTGAAGCTTTCTTT. It translates to CASSPGGTEAFF. The chain carries TRBV7-9 and TRBJ1-1; D is perhaps TRBD1 (5 bases). The V gene lost 5 bases and the J gene lost 5 bases, with 9 bases spanning the gap. Germline assignment: CDR1 SEHNR and CDR2 FQNEAQ (reference sequence). This CDR3 contains 12 residues.

The chain is built from TRBV5-8 and TRBJ2-1, with TRBD1 identical over 9 bases. With 10 bases clipped from V and 2 bases from J, the junction kept 4 bases outside the gene matches. The CDR3 has 13 amino acids. Germline-derived CDR1 and CDR2 are SGHTS and YDEGEE. The CDR3 spells CADGTGTYNEQFF. CDR3 DNA: TGTGCCGACGGGACAGGGACCTACAATGAGCAGTTCTTC. Supplemented by reference TRBV5-8 and TRBJ2-1, the full variable domain reads EAGVTQSPTHLIKTRGQQATLRCSPISGHTSVYWYQQALGLGLQFLLWYDEGEERNRGNFPPRFSGRQFPNYSSELNVNALELEDSALYLCADGTGTYNEQFFGPGTRLTVL.

The chain has TRBV7-2 and TRBJ2-7, with D maybe TRBD1 (6 bases). Germline CDR1 SGHTA, CDR2 FQGNSA. CDR3 size: 17 residues. V shed 4 bases and J shed 2 bases, with 21 bases lying between them. CDR3: CASSSKRGTAIPYEQYF. DNA of the CDR3: TGTGCCAGCAGCTCAAAAAGGGGGACCGCGATACCCTACGAGCAGTACTTC.

The chain is built from TRBV12-2 and TRBJ1-1; the table gives TRBD1 as D, unverified against the DNA. TRBV12-2 has pseudogene status. The CDR3 runs to 16 residues. DNA for the CDR3: TGTGCAAGTCGCTTAGGCTACAGGATAGCGAACACTGAAGCTTTCTTT. Amino acids: CASRLGYRIANTEAFF.

The J gene is TRBJ2-3, the V gene TRBV19; no definite D call. Looked up from germline, CDR1 is LNHDA and CDR2 is SQIVND (reference sequence). Trimming left V 3 bases short and J 0 bases short, with 10 bases between. This CDR3 is built from 15 residues. The CDR3 bases are TGTGCCAGTAGTATTTCGGCAGGTAGCACAGATACGCAGTATTTT. Its translation is CASSISAGSTDTQYF.

In DNA, the CDR3 is TGTGCCAGCAGTTATACAGGGTGGTATGGCTACACCTTC. It translates to CASSYTGWYGYTF. The chain employs TRBV6-5 and TRBJ1-2; weak D call: TRBD1 (6 bases). Germline CDR1 is MNHEY and CDR2 is SVGAGI. The CDR3 has 13 residues. Trimming removed 3 bases from V and 5 bases from J, with 10 bases in between.

V gene TRBV19 combines with J gene TRBJ2-6; maybe TRBD1 (6 bases). V dropped 3 bases and J dropped 0 bases, with 12 bases sitting between them. The CDR3 sequence is 17 residues long. Germline lookup yields CDR1 LNHDA and CDR2 SQIVND (reference sequence). The DNA for the CDR3 is TGTGCCAGTAGTATTGGGGGCAGCTCCTCTGGGGCCAACGTCCTGACTTTC. Protein product: CASSIGGSSSGANVLTF.

The chain couples TRBV27 to TRBJ2-7; a weak D match, TRBD2 (5 bases). CDR3 length: 14 residues. Germline lookup yields CDR1 MNHEY and CDR2 SMNVEV (reference sequence). Trimming left V 7 bases short and J 0 bases short, with 13 bases between. CDR3 protein: CASKPGFSSYEQYF. CDR3 coding DNA: TGTGCCAGCAAGCCGGGATTTAGCTCCTACGAGCAGTACTTC.